This T cell receptor beta chain was profiled in a study of T cell responses to AZD1222 COVID-19 vaccine. This CDR3 is 16 amino acids long. The V gene end was trimmed by 0 bases and the J gene end by 3 bases; junction bases not matched to a gene: 6. In germline, CDR1 is LGHNA, CDR2 YSLEER. Assay: immunoSEQ multiplex PCR; the TCRdb copy retains only in-frame clones and omits some. The sample carries around 100,000 clones, approximately 86% recorded once. The sequence was collected from an adult in good health. The chain recombines TRBV4-3 with TRBJ1-2; 8 bases agree with TRBD1. The starting material was peripheral blood, obtained on day 0 of AZD1222 vaccination. CDR3: CASSQEQGARDYGYTF. The DNA for the CDR3 is TGCGCCAGCAGCCAAGAGCAGGGGGCGCGGGACTATGGCTACACCTTC.